This T cell receptor beta chain was found in a study of cytomegalovirus exposure and HLA in healthy donors (dated by TCRdb to about 2017). About the investigation overall: An earlier analysis of approximately 640 of the donors reported approximately 270 Gb of sequence data and some 100 million unique TCR beta sequences from 150 million to 200 million T cells. To predict cytomegalovirus infection status, the study combined high-throughput TCR immunosequencing, statistical association of individual TCRs with disease status, and machine learning. The number of typed donors differed by locus: roughly 620-630 for A, B, C, DRB1 and DQB1; approximately 520 for DQA1; 606 for DPA1; and about 450 for DPB1. An early release that covered approximately 600 HLA-typed donors contained approximately 300 gigabases of sequencing data and 65 million to 100 million unique TCR sequences. To decide whether each TCR beta V gene segment behaved as functional or pseudogenic, an earlier analysis of fewer than 750 of the donors relied on high-throughput TCR beta sequencing. Of the 350 to 400 genotyped donors, around 81% fell in the genetic ancestry cluster associated with self-reported Caucasian donors. Because of strong linkage in the cohort, five DR-DQ haplotypes were treated as single units for association and clustering. In addition to the first cohort of roughly 670 subjects, a separate validation cohort of around 110 different subjects was used. The T cell repertoires of 666 subjects were profiled by immunosequencing and related to cytomegalovirus serostatus. In a later analysis, previously published TCR beta repertoires from 670 or so donors were re-analyzed and high-resolution HLA genotyping was added so that TCR occurrence patterns could be studied. Rather than drawing on any new phenotypic data, the later analysis identified candidate immune exposures from TCR beta sequences and the way those sequences occurred across donors. A later genetic analysis used genome-wide SNP genotypes for about 65% of the roughly 700 donors, treating that subset as a discovery cohort. The study aimed to test whether cataloging public T cell receptors could reveal signatures of past pathogen exposure. Both class I and class II loci were covered by HLA typing, at four-digit resolution. Across about 370 genotyped donors of the cohort, an average of approximately 220,000 unique TCR beta nucleotide sequences per donor were sequenced, and roughly 20% of those sequences were non-productive. Every discovery cohort repertoire had been produced on one sequencing platform. Donor age, sex, ethnicity and CMV serostatus were compiled together with the repertoire data. Study-wide findings and limitations: A total of roughly 160 TCR beta chains were listed by the study as associated with cytomegalovirus. In an earlier analysis of 587 of the donors, most TCR beta V segments appeared in productive rearrangements about 90% or about 30% of the time, broadly matching IMGT annotations. In a later analysis, several top co-occurrence clusters were reported to appear linked to parvovirus B19, influenza, CMV and Epstein-Barr virus. Most TCR sequences were observed very rarely across donors, whereas some public TCRs were present in many individuals. For the cohort, immune exposure information was limited to CMV serostatus. A few of the identified cytomegalovirus-associated TCR beta chains were confirmed in vitro to be specific for cytomegalovirus antigens. In a later genetic analysis, a missense DCLRE1C variant was associated with V-gene and J-gene trimming of TCR beta chains, and the association was replicated in an independent cohort. Because counts were too low, roughly 18 rarely observed V segments, including chromosome 9 orphons, were left out of the earlier analysis of 500 to 750 of the donors. In a later analysis, HLA-associated TCR beta chains showed more clonal expansion and lower generation probabilities than non-associated chains that were equally common. In a later genetic analysis, fewer N-insertions in productive TCRs were reported among donors in an Asian-associated ancestry cluster than the approximately 670-donor mean. The classifier was reported to diagnose cytomegalovirus status with high specificity and sensitivity in both the original cohort and the validation cohort. A cluster of highly shared sequence variants was judged likely to be a technical artifact of the sequencing pipeline. According to a later analysis, most CMV-associated TCR beta chains appeared to be HLA-restricted, and the HLA associations seemed to be driven largely by CMV exposure. In a later analysis, the rate of TCR association differed among HLA loci, with DRB1 alleles having the most associated TCRs and HLA-C alleles having the fewest. The presence/absence analyses assumed that sequencing depth was roughly uniform across donors, and that assumption may not be true. The 87-base-pair reads could not distinguish some IMGT-functional V segments, including TRBV6-2 and TRBV6-3, so those segments were excluded. Because some donors lacked HLA typing at each locus, the association tests relied only on the typed subset. According to the authors, the approach could potentially be generalized to other disease states and immunological phenotypes. Correlated functional status among segregating V segments might be attributable to linkage disequilibrium, but an unknown experimental factor could not be ruled out. Strong co-occurrence of HLA alleles, especially DR and DQ, made assigning TCR associations to individual alleles difficult. A further reported finding was that TCR beta sequences accurately predicted the HLA-A and HLA-B alleles for most subjects in the first cohort. A later analysis associated 16,951 TCR beta sequences with specific HLA alleles at a false discovery rate of 0.05. The cohort was sequenced for TCR beta chains only, and without alpha or paired-chain data the features that could be detected were limited.

The count of this clone is one. Its antigen remains unidentified. There are no base qualities to consult, and no much larger clone falls within one base. The cohort comprised hundreds of healthy bone marrow donors. At the time of sampling, all cohort members were nominally healthy, though unrecorded immune exposures were likely present. The donor was CMV seropositive and was included in the group of about 290 seropositive cohort members. A peripheral blood sample was provided by each donor, and peripheral blood mononuclear cells were used for TCR beta sequencing. The Qiagen DNeasy Blood Extraction Kit was used to extract genomic DNA from the blood cell samples. The library was built by means of the immunoSEQ multiplex PCR assay. A mixture of 60 forward primers for TCR Vbeta segments and 13 reverse primers for TCR Jbeta segments was used in the multiplex PCR. Amplification of the CDR3 region of rearranged TCR beta genes was performed with a multiplex PCR assay on genomic DNA. On the Illumina HiSeq System, the amplified TCR beta libraries were sequenced as 87-base-pair reads. In the paper's pipeline: In a later analysis, 77 million or so unique TCR beta chains were counted across the 500 to 700 repertoires, and roughly 9.9 million of these chains were shared by at least two donors. Raw reads were error-corrected and collapsed into unique sequences by a nearest-neighbor algorithm in which closely related sequences were merged to remove PCR and sequencing errors. Alignment of CDR3 sequences to IMGT reference sequences was used to assign V, D and J gene segments. For a sequence to be retained, a match of at least six nucleotides to both a V gene segment and a J gene segment was required. A rearrangement was called productive if the CDR3 had no stop codons and remained in frame with V and J, and every other rearrangement was called non-productive. Following IMGT convention, CDR3 was defined as the stretch from the second conserved V-encoded cysteine up to the conserved J-encoded phenylalanine. In an earlier analysis of just under 600 of the donors, sequences lacking an unambiguous match to a single V gene segment were excluded. In an earlier analysis of approximately 550 of the donors, V segments were called functional above 56.7% productive rearrangements and were called segregating when the between-donor standard deviation exceeded 5%. A statistical classification framework was built to diagnose cytomegalovirus status from the catalog of TCR beta chain sequences. In a later analysis, V and J genes were assigned by comparing TCR nucleotide sequences against IMGT/GENE-DB human TR gene sequences. Using the TCRdist pipeline, a later analysis assigned CDR3 sequences along with most-parsimonious VDJ recombination scenarios. In a later analysis, each TCR beta chain was defined by its CDR3 amino acid sequence together with its V-gene family, and reads lacking a unique V-gene family were excluded. In a later analysis, 450 to 600 highly shared, low-generation-probability nucleotide sequences were removed to address suspected cross-contamination and a sequencing artifact. In a later analysis, a clonal expansion index was calculated for each public chain from normalized within-repertoire ranks of inferred template counts. In a later analysis, generation probabilities were computed using a VDJ recombination model fitted to out-of-frame rearrangements, and the results were checked against IGoR. Hypergeometric tests were used in a later analysis to score TCR-TCR, TCR-HLA and TCR-CMV co-occurrence, with a repertoire-size bias correction applied to the TCR pairs. To estimate false discovery rates, a later analysis permuted the HLA or CMV assignments 20 times. A later analysis grouped co-occurring TCRs with DBSCAN, adding TCRdist sequence similarity when clustering within HLA-allele-positive subsets. Repertoires with fewer than 30,000 or more than 120,000 public chains, plus five repertoires with anomalous nucleotide sharing, were excluded from co-occurrence clustering. TCRdb retrieved this table from immuneACCESS and kept in-frame rearrangements only. Not all clones are present; in checked studies, unresolved V genes account for under half, and no reason is known for the remainder. The V and J calls and clone size are taken from that table; D and trimming were inferred from the DNA. The sample table lists approximately 89,000 clones, about 76% of them with a count of one. Roughly a tenth of the sample rests with the top ten.

CDR1 and CDR2 are read off the germline V gene as KGHSH and LQKENI. V lost 0 bases and J lost 2 bases, and the count of bases not matched to a germline gene is 2. The CDR3 has 16 amino acids, counting the end cysteine and phenylalanine. The CDR3 DNA has 48 bases and is translated from base 1. The sample consisted of PBMCs. The chain is encoded by TRBV18 joined to TRBJ2-5, and 11 junctional nucleotides match TRBD2. The receptor was isolated from a man aged 25-40 years in good health and CMV-seropositive. In nucleotides, the sequence is TGTGCCAGCTCACCACCGGGACTAGCGGATCAAGAGACCCAGTACTTC. This encodes CASSPPGLADQETQYF.